This passage covers 15 T cell receptor beta chains from one sample sequenced in a study of control samples from healthy donors and cancer patients (dated by TCRdb to the early 2020s). The library was produced with the immunoSEQ multiplex PCR assay. In TCRdb, the immuneACCESS table is reduced to in-frame sequences with V and J assigned. These tables do not hold every clone; where another copy was compared, an unresolved V gene accounts for under half, and the others remain unexplained. Within this sample are over 100,000 clones, with around nine tenths of them counted one time only. Around 2.3% of the sample rests with the top ten. Sequencing input: blood. The source is a man aged 35 to 55 in good health.

The V and J genes are TRBV5-1 and TRBJ2-2; 7 bases align to TRBD2. The ends lost 4 bases at V and 1 base at J; junction bases unmatched: 10. The germline V gene has CDR1 SGHRS and CDR2 YFSETQ. CDR3 length equals 17 residues. This CDR3 is CASSQTQTSENTGELFF. CDR3 nucleotides: TGCGCCAGCAGCCAAACCCAAACTAGCGAGAACACCGGGGAGCTGTTTTTT.

The genes are TRBV12-5 and TRBJ2-2; D is ambiguous. CDR1 and CDR2 (germline): LGHNT, FRNRAP. This CDR3 contains 17 residues. With 3 bases removed from V and 0 bases from J, the gap between germline ends came to 14 bases. The CDR3 loop is CASGFAIFVSNTGELFF. The CDR3 bases are TGTGCTAGTGGTTTCGCGATCTTCGTATCGAACACCGGGGAGCTGTTTTTT.

This clone has only a few counts. This chain uses TRBV3-1 (or the pseudogene TRBV3-2) with TRBJ1-5, with D hard to call. Germline values: CDR1 LGHDT, CDR2 YNNKEL (reference sequence). V lost 2 bases and J lost 0, with 11 bases in between. There are 16 residues in the CDR3. The CDR3 loop is CASSQSQSGSNQPQHF. The CDR3 bases are TGTGCCAGCAGCCAATCTCAGAGTGGTAGCAATCAGCCCCAGCATTTT.

This sequence joins TRBV19 and TRBJ2-3; possible D gene TRBD2, 5 bases. With 5 bases removed from V and 5 bases from J, the gap between germline ends came to 14 bases. The CDR3 spans 14 residues. CDR1 is LNHDA, CDR2 SQIVND, per germline (reference sequence). The chain's CDR3 is CASSRWAREDTQYF. The CDR3 DNA reads as TGTGCCAGTAGTCGGTGGGCTCGGGAAGATACGCAGTATTTT.

The chain employs TRBV10-3 and TRBJ2-2; 10 bases are shared with TRBD2. The CDR3 has 15 residues. The germline gives CDR1 ENHRY, CDR2 SYGVKD. V shed 6 bases and J 6 bases; nucleotides not matched to a gene: 7. CDR3 protein: CAISRSGGAAGELFF. In DNA form, the CDR3 reads TGTGCCATCAGCCGAAGCGGGGGGGCCGCCGGGGAGCTGTTTTTT.

The chain is built from TRBV5-1 and TRBJ1-2; maybe TRBD1 (5 bases). The CDR3 is 13 residues long. The germline gives CDR1 SGHRS, CDR2 YFSETQ. Trimming pared 4 bases from V and 7 bases from J, leaving 14 bases between. The CDR3 nucleotides are TGCGCCAGCAGCCCATCAACGGGGCTTGGCTACACCTTC. Translating it yields CASSPSTGLGYTF.

The V gene is TRBV6-5, the J gene TRBJ2-2; TRBD1 agrees at 7 bases. With V trimmed by 10 bases and J by 2 bases, 4 bases remained unmatched. The CDR3 totals 13 residues. Germline V gene sequence: CDR1 MNHEY, CDR2 SVGAGI. CDR3 nucleotides: TGTGCCACCGGACAGGCTAACACCGGGGAGCTGTTTTTT. Translation gives CATGQANTGELFF.

This sequence joins TRBV14 and TRBJ2-3; TRBD1 or TRBD2 may be the D gene (5 bases each). V lost 1 base, J lost 3 bases, and 17 bases lay in between. Germline V gives CDR1 SGHDN, CDR2 FVKESK. The CDR3 extends over 17 amino acids. CDR3 nucleotides: TGTGCCAGCAGCCAAGGACGACCCGCGTGGGGGACAGATACGCAGTATTTT. Protein product: CASSQGRPAWGTDTQYF.

The chain employs TRBV4-1 and TRBJ1-4; 8 nucleotides align to TRBD1. J lost 4 bases, V lost 3 bases, and 4 bases had no gene match. CDR3 size: 15 residues. Per germline, CDR1 MGHRA and CDR2 YSYEKL. This chain's CDR3 is CASSQGTGINEKLFF. CDR3 bases: TGCGCCAGCAGCCAGGGGACAGGAATTAATGAAAAACTGTTTTTT.

Only one count was recorded for this clone. V and J are TRBV9 and TRBJ2-5, with TRBD2 matching 7 bases. This CDR3 is 14 amino acids long. J was trimmed by 0 bases and V by 6 bases; bases with no gene match: 5. Germline lookup yields CDR1 SGDLS and CDR2 YYNGEE. The CDR3 DNA is TGTGCCAGCACCCCGGGGGGATACCAAGAGACCCAGTACTTC. The encoded protein is CASTPGGYQETQYF.

V is TRBV6-6 and J is TRBJ2-5, with D possibly being TRBD1 (5 bases). Trimming removed 7 bases from V and 9 bases from J, with 18 bases in between. Germline V gene lookup returns CDR1 MNHNY and CDR2 SVGAGI (reference sequence). The CDR3 is made up of 13 amino acids. The CDR3: CASIAAPQGSQYF. The CDR3, as DNA: TGTGCCAGCATCGCCGCTCCTCAGGGTTCCCAGTACTTC.

The rearrangement uses TRBV14 and TRBJ1-6; TRBD1 agrees at 9 bases. Germline CDR1 is SGHDN and CDR2 is FVKESK. CDR3 length: 16 residues. V was clipped by 0 bases and J by 7 bases; unmatched bases: 4. The CDR3 protein is CASSQEFGTGNSPLHF. CDR3 coding DNA: TGTGCCAGCAGCCAAGAGTTCGGGACAGGGAATTCACCCCTCCACTTT.

The J gene is TRBJ1-1, the V gene TRBV2; D is possibly TRBD1 (6 bases). V was trimmed by 6 bases and J by 5 bases, leaving 16 bases between them. The CDR3 is 14 amino acids. The germline gives CDR1 SNHLY, CDR2 FYNNEI. CDR3 nucleotide sequence: TGTGCCAGCAGCCAAGAACGAGGGGGGACTGAAGCTTTCTTT. It encodes CASSQERGGTEAFF.

The chain joins TRBV7-2 to TRBJ2-1, with TRBD2 matching 14 bases. CDR3 length: 18 amino acids. V gave up 1 base and J gave up 4 bases; unmatched junction bases: 6. Germline V gene sequence: CDR1 SGHTA, CDR2 FQGNSA. CDR3 in amino acids: CASSLVLTSGGGYNEQFF. DNA of the CDR3: TGTGCCAGCAGCTTAGTCTTGACTAGCGGGGGGGGATACAATGAGCAGTTCTTC.

V is TRBV5-4 and J is TRBJ1-6, with no clear D. With 4 bases removed from V and 14 bases from J, the gap between germline ends came to 16 bases. CDR3 size: 13 residues. Germline CDR1 and CDR2: SGHNT and YYREEE (reference sequence). DNA for the CDR3: TGTGCCAGCAGCAAAGAGCCCCATTCGACCCTCCACTTT. As protein: CASSKEPHSTLHF.